This T cell receptor (beta chain) was recovered during a study of T cell responses to AZD1222 COVID-19 vaccine. The V gene lost 5 bases and the J gene lost 6 bases, with 14 bases spanning the gap. In germline, CDR1 is WNHNN, CDR2 SYGVQD (reference sequence). CDR3 length: 14 amino acids. TCRdb keeps only in-frame clones here, not all; method: immunoSEQ multiplex PCR. Among around 100,000 clones, 75% to 95% were seen once, and the ten largest hold roughly 44%. Points from the study as a whole: Donors skewed white British and female; clonal diversity was possibly underestimated. Of the AZD1222 recipients, only 5 or 6 were seropositive at baseline. Compared with day 0, the breadth and depth of the Spike-specific TCR repertoire rose significantly after two doses of AZD1222. Epitopes outside B.1.351 and B.1.1.7 mutated regions reportedly drew nearly half of spike TCRs.

This clone was observed a handful of times. Its antigen remains unknown. The source material was peripheral blood, sampled on day 0 of AZD1222 vaccination. This TCR came from an adult in good health. V usage is TRBV10-1 and J usage is TRBJ1-5; a possible D gene is TRBD1 (6 bases). Here the CDR3 reads CASSTRGAFQPQHF. DNA of the CDR3: TGCGCCAGCAGTACGCGGGGGGCTTTTCAGCCCCAGCATTTT.